The entry below gives a single T cell receptor (beta chain) sequence along with its context. This clone's antigen is unknown. Base-call qualities are not available, and no considerably larger clone is one nucleotide away. The intended sense of this specimen's time point label: baseline before first vaccination. Samples from vaccinated people were obtained from the UK trials COV001 and COV002, which included a single-blind randomized controlled phase 2/3 trial of AZD1222 (ChAdOx1 nCoV-19) in healthy adults. For TCRbeta chain sequencing, PBMC samples were collected from trial participants at day 0 and at day 28 after the second dose. Sequences KGHSH (CDR1) and LQKENI (CDR2) are obtained from the germline V gene. Cut back by 2 bases and 5 bases, the V and J ends lie 6 bases apart. The CDR3 measures 12 amino acids from cysteine to phenylalanine. Of the read, only the CDR3 DNA is kept; its 36 bases are in frame from base 1.

The CDR3 regions of human TCRbeta chains were analyzed by immunosequencing. The study's processing was this. Repertoire TCRs were matched against a reference library of SARS-CoV-2-specific TCRs generated with the MIRA antigen-specificity platform. Breadth was defined as the fraction of unique TCRs that were SARS-CoV-2-associated, and depth was defined as the fraction of total T cells that were SARS-CoV-2-associated. Using the MIRA data, every spike-specific TCR was mapped to the spike region that the TCR reacted to and assigned to either a CD4 or a CD8 class. Log10-transformed breadth and depth values were compared by one-way ANOVA with Sidak's multiple comparisons tests. Held by TCRdb, this immuneACCESS table contains in-frame sequences only and omits some clones. Under half of the omission traces to an unresolved V gene where checked; the cause of the rest is unknown. V and J calls and clone size follow that table, whereas D and trimming were derived from the DNA. The sample contains about 130,000 clones, roughly 90% of them found a single time. Around 1.5% of the sample rests with the top ten.

The data are from a study of T cell responses to AZD1222 COVID-19 vaccine (TCRdb year 2021). Context from the whole study: AZD1222 recipients given second doses at about 4 weeks or at about 12 weeks were pooled, since spike-specific TCR depth and breadth were not found to differ between the two schedules. A total of about 230 trial participants underwent TCR sequencing, of whom nearly 210 received two doses of AZD1222 and some 26 received two doses of the MenACWY control vaccine. Trial participants were enrolled by age into subgroups of 18-55, 56-69 and 70-plus years, and around 140, 26 and 57 TCR-sequenced participants, respectively, were included in these subgroups.

Findings and caveats that apply to the study as a whole: The 56-69-year group was small, and its depth increase did not reach significance, likely because of low power. Spike-specific TCR breadth and depth rose significantly after two AZD1222 doses compared with day 0 and with MenACWY recipients. Participants were mostly white British and included more females than males, and it was suggested by the authors that clonal diversity may have been underestimated. Epitopes outside the regions mutated in the B.1.351 and B.1.1.7 variants were reportedly recognized by nearly half of the unique spike-specific TCRs. Conclusions about previously exposed vaccinees are limited, since just a handful of AZD1222 recipients were seropositive for SARS-CoV-2 at baseline. Because no day 14 peak-response samples were available, repertoires were characterized only after the peak T cell response. The vaccine-associated CD4 TCRs covered the entire spike protein, and the dominant responses fell in regions 160-218 and 743-854.

The chain is made from TRBV18 and TRBJ1-1; the D gene is unclear. This specimen was peripheral blood, taken on day 0 of AZD1222 vaccination. The TCR sequence derives from an adult in good health. CDR3 loop: CASSPGWTEAFF. In nucleotide form, the sequence is TGTGCCAGCTCACCAGGATGGACTGAAGCTTTCTTT.